A selection of T cell receptor beta chains follows, all from one sample in a study of shared T cell receptors in the human thymus. Libraries were prepared by immunoSEQ multiplex PCR; TCRdb keeps only in-frame clonotypes and omits some of them. The table shows roughly 560,000 clones, with around 78% occurring only once. The same specimen was also included in a second study, on human thymus T cells.

Sequences were obtained from thymocytes. All receptors derive from a boy under two years old with a congenital heart defect. Both conserved end residues are part of each CDR3. A D gene is named only where the DNA matches it firmly. Only some rows state a clone size, as once, few, many or a class for expanded clones.

D	V	size	J	CDR3	DNA
NA	TRBV25-1	once	TRBJ2-3	CASSLPGFPHTDTQYF	TGTGCCAGCAGTCTCCCAGGGTTTCCCCACACAGATACGCAGTATTTT
NA	TRBV11-2	NA	TRBJ2-1	CASSLQASSEQFF	TGTGCCAGCAGCTTACAGGCTAGCAGTGAGCAGTTCTTC
TRBD2	TRBV19	NA	TRBJ2-1	CASSHTAEGPSGSYEQFF	TGTGCCAGTAGTCATACAGCCGAAGGGCCTAGCGGGAGCTATGAGCAGTTCTTC
NA	TRBV5-4	NA	TRBJ2-5	CASSFYRQQETQYF	TGTGCCAGCAGCTTCTACCGACAGCAAGAGACCCAGTACTTC
NA	TRBV6-5	NA	TRBJ2-7	CASRSPGTYDEQYF	TGTGCCAGCAGGTCCCCGGGGACATACGACGAGCAGTACTTC
NA	TRBV19	NA	TRBJ1-2	CASSTPDTPPPNYGYTF	TGTGCCAGTAGTACCCCCGACACACCACCCCCCAACTATGGCTACACCTTC
NA	TRBV4-2	NA	TRBJ2-5	CASSQAVAGRETQYF	TGTGCCAGCAGCCAAGCGGTTGCGGGAAGAGAGACCCAGTACTTC
NA	TRBV4-3	NA	TRBJ2-2	CASSQDSGRWAGELFF	TGCGCCAGCAGCCAAGATAGCGGCCGATGGGCCGGGGAGCTGTTTTTT
NA	TRBV28	NA	TRBJ2-1	CASSSGLSGNEQFF	TGTGCCAGCAGTTCGGGATTGTCGGGTAATGAGCAGTTCTTC
NA	TRBV5-1	NA	TRBJ2-5	CASSRDNQETQYF	TGCGCCAGCAGCCGGGACAATCAAGAGACCCAGTACTTC
NA	TRBV30	few	TRBJ2-7	CAWSVREYEQYF	TGTGCCTGGAGTGTACGGGAATACGAGCAGTACTTC
TRBD1	TRBV9	NA	TRBJ1-3	CASSVEERTGGKTGNTIYF	TGTGCCAGCAGCGTAGAGGAACGGACAGGGGGCAAAACTGGAAACACCATATATTTT
TRBD1	TRBV18	once	TRBJ1-5	CASSRGQDNQPQHF	TGTGCCAGCTCACGTGGACAGGACAATCAGCCCCAGCATTTT
TRBD2	TRBV2	NA	TRBJ2-7	CASRAREGSSYEQYF	TGTGCCAGCAGAGCTAGGGAGGGGAGCTCCTACGAGCAGTACTTC
TRBD2	TRBV5-1	NA	TRBJ2-1	CASSMTGTGAGGYNEQFF	TGCGCCAGCAGCATGACAGGGACAGGAGCGGGGGGGTACAATGAGCAGTTCTTC
TRBD2	TRBV6-1	NA	TRBJ2-6	CAGSRRGAGANVLTF	TGTGCCGGCAGCCGTCGGGGGGCTGGGGCCAACGTCCTGACTTTC
TRBD2	TRBV29-1	NA	TRBJ2-1	CSVEGPSRSGRPNEQFF	TGCAGCGTTGAAGGCCCTTCGAGGAGCGGGAGACCTAATGAGCAGTTCTTC
NA	TRBV19	NA	TRBJ1-5	CASSGESNQPQHF	TGTGCCAGTAGTGGGGAGTCCAATCAGCCCCAGCATTTT
TRBD2	TRBV15	NA	TRBJ2-1	CATSRAGSGAGEDNEQFF	TGTGCCACCAGCAGAGCGGGATCCGGAGCGGGGGAAGACAATGAGCAGTTCTTC
TRBD2	TRBV29-1	NA	TRBJ2-3	CSVPGILAGGTDTQYF	TGCAGCGTCCCAGGGATACTAGCGGGGGGCACAGATACGCAGTATTTT
TRBD1	TRBV27	NA	TRBJ2-1	CASSHSGTGGYNEQFF	TGTGCCAGCAGTCACTCCGGGACAGGGGGCTACAATGAGCAGTTCTTC
TRBD2	TRBV9	NA	TRBJ2-3	CASSVAGGLAGGPDTQYF	TGTGCCAGCAGCGTAGCGGGGGGACTAGCGGGAGGGCCAGATACGCAGTATTTT
TRBD2	TRBV4-1	NA	TRBJ2-1	CASSQDLAGGDNEQFF	TGCGCCAGCAGCCAAGATTTAGCGGGGGGGGACAATGAGCAGTTCTTC
NA	TRBV19	few	TRBJ1-1	CASSIGGERTEAFF	TGTGCCAGTAGTATAGGGGGGGAGCGGACTGAAGCTTTCTTT
TRBD2	TRBV7-9	NA	TRBJ2-7	CASSSHGGGSYEQYF	TGTGCCAGCAGCTCCCACGGGGGGGGCTCCTACGAGCAGTACTTC
TRBD2	TRBV14	NA	TRBJ2-7	CASSFVLAGAPLDAEQYF	TGTGCCAGCAGCTTTGTACTAGCGGGAGCCCCCCTCGACGCCGAGCAGTACTTC
NA	TRBV4-3	NA	TRBJ2-7	CASSQEALGSGSFEQYF	TGCGCCAGCAGCCAAGAGGCCCTCGGTAGTGGGAGTTTCGAGCAGTACTTC
NA	TRBV27	NA	TRBJ2-7	CASSLWGRRSYEQYF	TGTGCCAGCAGTTTATGGGGTAGGAGGTCCTACGAGCAGTACTTC
TRBD2	TRBV5-4	NA	TRBJ2-3	CASIVAGGPSDTQYF	TGTGCCAGCATCGTAGCGGGAGGGCCATCAGATACGCAGTATTTT
TRBD2	TRBV7-9	NA	TRBJ2-1	CASSLSGTSEHNEQFF	TGTGCCAGCAGCTTATCCGGGACTAGCGAACACAATGAGCAGTTCTTC
TRBD2	TRBV19	NA	TRBJ2-1	CASSGLAGERYNEQFF	TGTGCCAGTAGTGGACTAGCGGGAGAACGCTACAATGAGCAGTTCTTC